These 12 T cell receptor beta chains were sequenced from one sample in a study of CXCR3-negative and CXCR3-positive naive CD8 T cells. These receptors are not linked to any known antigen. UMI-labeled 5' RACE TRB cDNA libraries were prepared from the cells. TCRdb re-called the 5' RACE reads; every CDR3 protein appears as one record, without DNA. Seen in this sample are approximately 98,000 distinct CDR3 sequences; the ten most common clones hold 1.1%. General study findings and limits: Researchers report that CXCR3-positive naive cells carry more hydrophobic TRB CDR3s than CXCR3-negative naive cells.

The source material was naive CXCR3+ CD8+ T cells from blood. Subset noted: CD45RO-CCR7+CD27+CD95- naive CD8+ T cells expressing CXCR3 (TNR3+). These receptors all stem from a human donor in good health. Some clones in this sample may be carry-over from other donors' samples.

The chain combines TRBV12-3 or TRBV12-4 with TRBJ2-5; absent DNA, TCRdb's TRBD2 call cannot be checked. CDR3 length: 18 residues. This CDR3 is CASSSNAAGLALQETQYF.

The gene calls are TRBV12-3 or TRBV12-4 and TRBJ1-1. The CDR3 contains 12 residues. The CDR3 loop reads CASSWGTAEAFF.

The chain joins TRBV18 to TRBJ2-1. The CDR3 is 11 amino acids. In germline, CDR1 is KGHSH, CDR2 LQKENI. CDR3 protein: CASSPNFEQFF. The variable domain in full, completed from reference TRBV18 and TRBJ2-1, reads NAGVMQNPRHLVRRRGQEARLRCSPMKGHSHVYWYRQLPEEGLKFMVYLQKENIIDESGMPKERFSAEFPKEGPSILRIQQVVRGDSAAYFCASSPNFEQFFGPGTRLTVL.

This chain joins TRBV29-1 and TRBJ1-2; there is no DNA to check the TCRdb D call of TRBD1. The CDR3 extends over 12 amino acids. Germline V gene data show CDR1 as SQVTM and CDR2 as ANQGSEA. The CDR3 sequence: CSAQDAPGGYTF.

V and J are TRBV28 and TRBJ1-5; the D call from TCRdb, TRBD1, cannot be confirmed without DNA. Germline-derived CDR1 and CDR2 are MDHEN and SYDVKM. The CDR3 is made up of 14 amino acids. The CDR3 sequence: CASDPGGSNQPQHF.

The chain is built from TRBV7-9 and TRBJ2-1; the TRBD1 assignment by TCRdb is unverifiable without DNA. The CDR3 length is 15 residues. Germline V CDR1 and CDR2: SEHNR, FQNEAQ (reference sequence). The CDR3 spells CASSGVGVSYNEQFF.

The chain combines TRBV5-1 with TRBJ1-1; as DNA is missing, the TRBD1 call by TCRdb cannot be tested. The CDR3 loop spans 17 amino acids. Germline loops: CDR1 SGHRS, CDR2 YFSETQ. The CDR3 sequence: CASSSFRNRGFDTEAFF.

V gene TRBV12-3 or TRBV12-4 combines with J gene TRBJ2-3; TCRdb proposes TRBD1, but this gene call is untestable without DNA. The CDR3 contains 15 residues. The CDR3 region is CASIDTGQSTDTQYF.

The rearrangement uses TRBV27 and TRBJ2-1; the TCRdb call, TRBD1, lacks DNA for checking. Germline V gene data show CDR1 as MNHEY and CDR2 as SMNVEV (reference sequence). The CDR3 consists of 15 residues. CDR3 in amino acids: CASRPIARGPNEQFF.

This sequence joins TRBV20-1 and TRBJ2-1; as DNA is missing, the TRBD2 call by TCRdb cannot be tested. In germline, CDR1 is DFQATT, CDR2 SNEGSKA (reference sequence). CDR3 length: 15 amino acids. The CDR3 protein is CSARGRSSGLNEQFF.

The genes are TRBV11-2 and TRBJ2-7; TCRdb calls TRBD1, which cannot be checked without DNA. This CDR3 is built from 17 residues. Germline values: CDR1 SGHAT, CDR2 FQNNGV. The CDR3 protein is CASSSIRQGKASYEQYF. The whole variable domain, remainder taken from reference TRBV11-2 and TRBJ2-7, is EAGVAQSPRYKIIEKRQSVAFWCNPISGHATLYWYQQILGQGPKLLIQFQNNGVVDDSQLPKDRFSAERLKGVDSTLKIQPAKLEDSAVYLCASSSIRQGKASYEQYFGPGTRLTVT.

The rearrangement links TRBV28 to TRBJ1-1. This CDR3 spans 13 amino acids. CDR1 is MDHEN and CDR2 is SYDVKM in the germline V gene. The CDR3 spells CASSIGSYTEAFF.